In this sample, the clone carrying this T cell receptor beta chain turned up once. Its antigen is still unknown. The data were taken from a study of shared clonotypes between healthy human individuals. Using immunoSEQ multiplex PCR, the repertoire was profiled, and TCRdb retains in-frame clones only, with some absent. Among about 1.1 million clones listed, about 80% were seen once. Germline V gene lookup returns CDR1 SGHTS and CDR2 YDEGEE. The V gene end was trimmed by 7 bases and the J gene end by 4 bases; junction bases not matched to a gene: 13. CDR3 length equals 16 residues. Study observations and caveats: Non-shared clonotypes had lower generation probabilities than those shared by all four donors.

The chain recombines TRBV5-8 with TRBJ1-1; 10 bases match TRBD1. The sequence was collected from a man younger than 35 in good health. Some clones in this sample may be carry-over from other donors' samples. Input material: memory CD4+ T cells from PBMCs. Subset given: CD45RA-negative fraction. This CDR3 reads CASGTGAISSGTEAFF. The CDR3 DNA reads TGTGCCAGCGGGACAGGGGCAATCTCTAGTGGCACTGAAGCTTTCTTT.